Below, one T cell receptor beta chain is given with its context. The target of this receptor is not known. Base-call qualities are not available, and no considerably larger clone is one nucleotide away. The data were obtained in a study of blood T cell repertoires in COVID-19 (dated by TCRdb to the early 2020s). The study in broad terms: The collaborator samples originated in the United States, Italy and Spain and spanned the acute and convalescent phases of COVID-19. The material from the prospective study consisted of cDNA or gDNA derived from T cells, B-cell-depleted T cells, or PBMCs. Deeply sampled blood TCRbeta repertoires from subjects exposed to, actively infected with, or recovered from COVID-19 were included in the dataset. The repertoires were released in a freely available public database meant as a resource for research on the immune response to SARS-CoV-2. The samples were drawn from the first 160 participants of the ongoing ImmuneRACE study and from 1,254 subjects provided by 6 global collaborators. Nearly every sample came with metadata listing a de-identified subject ID, COVID-19 status, age in years and sex. Where available, HLA class I and class II types were obtained from metadata supplied by the sample provider rather than from assay-based typing. Summary of the overall study and its limitations: The quantity of clinical and demographic metadata differed by source and by participant and was supplied without curation.

The immunoSEQ Assay, a bias-controlled multiplex PCR, was used to amplify TCRbeta CDR3 regions from genomic DNA. From the authors' description of their analysis: Nucleated cell counts per sample were estimated from amplification of reference gene primers within the assay. To quantify the absolute abundance of each unique TCRbeta CDR3 rearrangement, sequence reads were collapsed and filtered. Productive Simpson clonality was computed per sample as the square root of Simpson's diversity index over productive rearrangements. TCRdb limited this immuneACCESS table to in-frame rearrangements with V and J called. A share of clones is missing; checked studies link under half to unresolved V genes, and the rest is unexplained. D and trimming come from the DNA, and the V and J calls and clone size come from that table. For this sample there are about 430,000 clones; over 75% appear just once. The leading ten clones occupy approximately 1% of the sample.

CDR1 LNHDA and CDR2 SQIVND are derived from the germline V gene (reference sequence). Here V drops 5 bases and J drops 3 bases, and the junction holds 5 bases not matched to any gene. Inclusive of the bounding cysteine and phenylalanine, the CDR3 is 15 residues long. Only the CDR3 part of the read is kept: 45 bases, read in frame from the first base. In the prospective study, participants were roughly 18 to 95 years old, resided in about 25 geographic areas of the United States, and were enrolled through a virtual design. In the prospective study, participants were assigned to cohorts based on the clinical history participants reported in a screening survey and a study questionnaire. Mobile phlebotomists in the prospective study collected whole blood, serum and a nasopharyngeal or oropharyngeal swab from every participant. Participants in the prospective study had the option to provide additional blood draws and questionnaires over a roughly two-month period. Prospective study blood samples were shipped either frozen or at room temperature before DNA extraction.

This chain joins TRBV19 to TRBJ1-5; 9 middle bases align to TRBD1. The receptor comes from a woman aged 30 to 39 with acute COVID-19. Sequenced input: PBMCs or T cells enriched from blood (not recorded which). The CDR3 corresponds to CASSVGQGDNQPQHF. The sequence in DNA is TGTGCCAGTAGTGTGGGACAGGGCGACAATCAGCCCCAGCATTTT. With the portions outside the CDR3 filled from the reference TRBV19 and TRBJ1-5 genes, the complete variable region becomes DGGITQSPKYLFRKEGQNVTLSCEQNLNHDAMYWYRQDPGQGLRLIYYSQIVNDFQKGDIAEGYSVSREKKESFPLTVTSAQKNPTAFYLCASSVGQGDNQPQHFGDGTRLSIL.